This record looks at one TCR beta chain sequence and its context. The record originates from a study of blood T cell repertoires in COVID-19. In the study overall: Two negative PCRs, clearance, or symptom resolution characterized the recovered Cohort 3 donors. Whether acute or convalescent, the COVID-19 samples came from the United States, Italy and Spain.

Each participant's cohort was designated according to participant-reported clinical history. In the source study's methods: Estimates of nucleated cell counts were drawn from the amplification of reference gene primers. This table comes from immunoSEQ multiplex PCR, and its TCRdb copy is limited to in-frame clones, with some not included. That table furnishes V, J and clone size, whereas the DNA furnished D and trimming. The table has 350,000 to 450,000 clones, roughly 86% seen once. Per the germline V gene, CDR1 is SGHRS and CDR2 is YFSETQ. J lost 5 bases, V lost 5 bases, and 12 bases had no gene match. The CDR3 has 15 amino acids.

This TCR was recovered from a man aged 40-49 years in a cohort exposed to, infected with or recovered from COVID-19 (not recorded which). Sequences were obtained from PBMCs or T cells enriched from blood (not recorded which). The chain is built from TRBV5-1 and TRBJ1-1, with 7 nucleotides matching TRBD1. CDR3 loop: CASRTPTGPATEAFF. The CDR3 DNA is TGCGCCAGCAGAACACCGACAGGGCCCGCGACTGAAGCTTTCTTT.